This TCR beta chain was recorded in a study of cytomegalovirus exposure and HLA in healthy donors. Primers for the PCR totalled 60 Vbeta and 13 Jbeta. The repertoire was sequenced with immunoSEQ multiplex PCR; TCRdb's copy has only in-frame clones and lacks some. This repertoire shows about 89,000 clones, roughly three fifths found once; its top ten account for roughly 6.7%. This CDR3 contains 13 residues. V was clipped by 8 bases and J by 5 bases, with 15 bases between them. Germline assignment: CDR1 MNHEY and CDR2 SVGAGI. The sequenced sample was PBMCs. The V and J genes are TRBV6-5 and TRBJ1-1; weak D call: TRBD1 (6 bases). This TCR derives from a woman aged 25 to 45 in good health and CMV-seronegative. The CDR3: CASLTGTGTEAFF. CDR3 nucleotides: TGTGCCAGCCTGACAGGCACGGGGACTGAAGCTTTCTTT.